This is a list of T cell receptor beta chains from one sample in a study of cytomegalovirus exposure and HLA in healthy donors. Produced via immunoSEQ multiplex PCR; TCRdb's table is partial and in-frame only. The repertoire consists of fewer than 250,000 clones, with over 75% occurring once and the leading ten covering roughly 2%. Sequencing was done on a sample of PBMCs. The receptors derive from a young woman in good health and CMV-seropositive. Both conserved end residues are trimmed from each CDR3. Each record gives: J gene, V gene, CDR3 protein.

>TRBJ2-7|TRBV5-1
ASRYGQDEQY
>TRBJ2-7|TRBV6-1
ASSEVAGAGSYEQY
>TRBJ1-2|TRBV4-2
ASSQADQGAHYGYT
>TRBJ2-7|TRBV9
ASSARQGGDEQY
>TRBJ2-7|TRBV6-1
ASSEAYEGLDEQY
>TRBJ2-5|TRBV5-1
ASRSGGIVETQY
>TRBJ1-3|TRBV29-1
SVVGLGNTIY
>TRBJ2-6|TRBV9
ASSFRTGPSWANVLT
>TRBJ2-1|TRBV5-1
ASSTYSSGNYNEQF
>TRBJ1-1|TRBV30
AWSKEQSGYTEAF
>TRBJ1-2|TRBV9
ASSPRRGSATGYT
>TRBJ2-3|TRBV29-1
SVEVDRVGDTQY
>TRBJ1-2|TRBV6-1
ASSGTVYGYT
>TRBJ1-4|TRBV6-1
ASNPDRVFDEKLF
>TRBJ1-1|TRBV5-1
ASSLGDLGGDTEAF
>TRBJ1-5|TRBV7-8
ASSLRDRGRIIGLGQPQH
>TRBJ2-2|TRBV5-1
ASSILAGANTGELF
>TRBJ2-7|TRBV9
ASSPAGTSGYEQY
>TRBJ2-5|TRBV5-4
ASSLGTSGTQY
>TRBJ1-3|TRBV13
ASSSQGYSGNTIY
>TRBJ1-2|TRBV28
ASSSRGREGYT
>TRBJ2-3|TRBV30
AWRRQVSTDTQY
>TRBJ1-1|TRBV5-4
ASSLLQYNTEAF
>TRBJ1-1|TRBV4-1
ASSRQASTEAF
>TRBJ2-3|TRBV7-9
ASSTGGTQY
>TRBJ1-2|TRBV29-1
SAPGFYGYT
>TRBJ2-7|TRBV6-1
ASTSLNRRYYEQY
>TRBJ1-1|TRBV5-1
ASSLDGVGYTEAF